These 23 T cell receptor beta chains were all obtained from the same sample, sequenced in a study of blood T cell repertoires in COVID-19. Method: immunoSEQ multiplex PCR; TCRdb's copy keeps in-frame clones and lacks some. The sample has about 270,000 clones, around 90% seen once. The source material was PBMCs or T cells enriched from blood (not recorded which). Receptors originate from a woman aged 55-69 years in a cohort exposed to, infected with or recovered from COVID-19 (not recorded which).

The chain joins TRBV5-5 to TRBJ2-7; TRBD2 aligns across 12 bases. Germline assignment: CDR1 SGHKS and CDR2 YYEKEE (reference sequence). V was pared by 4 bases and J by 3 bases, with 5 bases of the junction left unmatched. CDR3 length: 15 amino acids. The CDR3: CASSVGLAGHYEQYF. The CDR3 bases are TGTGCCAGCAGCGTGGGACTAGCGGGCCACTACGAGCAGTACTTC.

V and J are TRBV3-1 (or the pseudogene TRBV3-2) and TRBJ2-1; D is undetermined. Germline assignment: CDR1 LGHDT and CDR2 YNNKEL (reference sequence). V lost 0 bases, J lost 4 bases, and 4 bases lay in between. The CDR3 extends over 13 amino acids. The CDR3 loop is CASSQEAYNEQFF. The CDR3 DNA reads TGTGCCAGCAGCCAAGAGGCTTACAATGAGCAGTTCTTC.

On this clone: This sample also contains other DNA sequences that code for the same CDR3. The rearrangement uses TRBV28 and TRBJ1-2, with TRBD1 as a possible D gene (6 bases). The CDR3 is 13 amino acids. With 1 base removed from V and 7 bases from J, the gap between germline ends came to 10 bases. The germline V gene encodes CDR1 MDHEN and CDR2 SYDVKM. CDR3 protein: CASSLSGVGGYTF. DNA for the CDR3: TGTGCCAGCAGTTTATCAGGGGTTGGTGGCTACACCTTC.

The rearrangement joins TRBV27 to TRBJ2-3, with 13 nucleotides matching TRBD2. V lost 6 bases, J lost 5 bases, and 17 bases stayed unmatched. This CDR3 has 19 residues. Germline CDR1 MNHEY, CDR2 SMNVEV (reference sequence). Here the CDR3 DNA reads TGTGCCAGCAGCCGATACGGGACTAGCGGGACCCTTTTGGGAGATACGCAGTATTTT. As protein: CASSRYGTSGTLLGDTQYF.

The chain couples TRBV5-1 to TRBJ2-5; TRBD1 agrees at 10 bases. J lost 6 bases, V lost 4 bases, and 6 bases had no gene match. The CDR3 consists of 14 residues. Looked up from germline, CDR1 is SGHRS and CDR2 is YFSETQ. Here the CDR3 reads CASSVGQGGQTQYF. The CDR3 nucleotides are TGCGCCAGCAGCGTCGGACAGGGGGGTCAGACCCAGTACTTC.

This chain links TRBV19 with TRBJ1-5; TRBD1 might be the D (6 bases). This CDR3 spans 15 amino acids. V dropped 5 bases and J dropped 4 bases, with 15 bases sitting between them. Germline lookup yields CDR1 LNHDA and CDR2 SQIVND (reference sequence). CDR3 bases: TGTGCCAGTAGTCTCTCGGACAGAAATAATCAGCCCCAGCATTTT. This sequence encodes CASSLSDRNNQPQHF.

This sequence joins TRBV28 and TRBJ2-3, with TRBD1 identical over 10 bases. This CDR3 has 16 residues. Germline assignment: CDR1 MDHEN and CDR2 SYDVKM. Trimming took 4 bases from V and 6 from J; bases not matched to a gene: 10. The CDR3 spells CASSSPGTGDTDTQYF. The CDR3 region has the DNA TGTGCCAGCAGTTCACCGGGGACAGGGGACACCGATACGCAGTATTTT.

The chain uses TRBV6-1 and TRBJ2-4; TRBD2 aligns across 7 bases. The CDR3 is 15 amino acids. Trimming at V came to 3 bases and at J to 8 bases, leaving 10 bases not matched to a gene. The germline V gene has CDR1 MNHNS and CDR2 SASEGT. The CDR3 reads CASSDPGLGGDIQYF. The CDR3 bases are TGTGCCAGCAGTGACCCCGGACTAGGAGGGGACATTCAGTACTTC.

CDR3 sequence reads: CASSQEGGTGQETQYF. CDR3 coding DNA: TGTGCCAGCAGCCAAGAGGGGGGTACGGGACAAGAGACCCAGTACTTC. The rearrangement links TRBV3-1 (or the pseudogene TRBV3-2) to TRBJ2-5; perhaps TRBD2 as D (6 bases). This CDR3 is 16 amino acids long. V lost 0 bases, J lost 2 bases, and 13 bases lay in between. The V gene's germline CDR1 is LGHDT and CDR2 YNNKEL (reference sequence).

The rearrangement uses TRBV9 and TRBJ1-6, with D unresolved. CDR3 length: 15 residues. Trimming removed 6 bases from V and 0 bases from J, with 10 bases in between. Looked up from germline, CDR1 is SGDLS and CDR2 is YYNGEE. CDR3 nucleotide sequence: TGTGCCAGCACCCCAGGAAGCTCCTATAATTCACCCCTCCACTTT. Translation: CASTPGSSYNSPLHF.

The chain joins TRBV9 to TRBJ1-1; D might be TRBD1 (6 bases). This CDR3 spans 17 amino acids. Germline CDR1 and CDR2: SGDLS and YYNGEE. V gave up 0 bases and J gave up 7 bases, with 22 bases separating them. The CDR3, as DNA: TGTGCCAGCAGCGTAGGAGGATACAGGGAGCGGGGAGGTGAAGCTTTCTTT. Its protein product is CASSVGGYRERGGEAFF.

The V gene is TRBV7-3, the J gene TRBJ2-2; perhaps TRBD2 as D (5 bases). The CDR3 runs 14 residues. The germline V gene has CDR1 SGHTA and CDR2 FQGTGA. V lost 2 bases, J lost 6 bases, and 10 bases lay in between. CDR3 sequence reads: CASSLGPGAGELFF. DNA for the CDR3: TGTGCCAGCAGCTTAGGCCCCGGGGCCGGGGAGCTGTTTTTT.

The chain couples TRBV30 to TRBJ2-7; the D is unclear. The CDR3 runs 11 residues. V dropped 4 bases and J dropped 2 bases, with 6 bases sitting between them. Germline-derived CDR1 and CDR2 are GTSNPN and SVGIG (reference sequence). The CDR3 coding sequence is TGTGCCTGGACTGACACCTACGAGCAGTACTTC. Protein: CAWTDTYEQYF.

The chain uses TRBV5-6 and TRBJ1-5; TRBD1 matches at 8 bases. The V and J ends lost 2 bases and 7 bases, in that order; junction bases with no gene match: 8. Germline V gene data show CDR1 as SGHDT and CDR2 as YYEEEE. The CDR3 has 15 amino acids. The CDR3, as DNA: TGTGCCAGCAGCTTTCGATCAGGGGGCGGACAGCCCCAGCATTTT. Protein sequence: CASSFRSGGGQPQHF.

This rearrangement joins TRBV5-4 to TRBJ2-2; 8 nucleotides agree with TRBD2. The CDR3 length is 18 residues. CDR1 is SGHNT and CDR2 is YYREEE in the germline V gene (reference sequence). With V trimmed by 1 base and J by 1 base, 9 bases remained unmatched. The CDR3 protein is CASSLRWGSGRNTGELFF. The DNA of the CDR3 is TGTGCCAGCAGCTTGAGGTGGGGGAGCGGGAGGAACACCGGGGAGCTGTTTTTT.

This clone was counted between two and nine times. This chain joins TRBV4-1 and TRBJ1-5; 8 bases are shared with TRBD1. Germline V CDR1 and CDR2: MGHRA, YSYEKL. Trimming removed 0 bases from V and 6 bases from J; junction bases left unmatched: 10. The CDR3 contains 17 residues. CDR3 DNA sequence: TGCGCCAGCAGCCAAGAGTTAGTAGGACAGGGTAGTCAGCCCCAGCATTTT. The encoded protein is CASSQELVGQGSQPQHF.

The chain recombines TRBV24-1 with TRBJ1-1; 8 bases agree with TRBD1. V dropped 5 bases and J dropped 5; count of bases not matched to a gene: 6. Germline loops: CDR1 KGHDR, CDR2 SFDVKD. This CDR3 contains 14 residues. CDR3 sequence reads: CATSGTGGRTEAFF. The CDR3 nucleotides are TGTGCCACCAGTGGAACAGGGGGTAGAACTGAAGCTTTCTTT.

The rearrangement uses TRBV11-3 and TRBJ2-3; 16 positions agree with TRBD2. Per germline, CDR1 SGHNT and CDR2 YENEEA. The CDR3 totals 17 residues. Trimming removed 5 bases from V and 1 base from J; junction bases left unmatched: 3. CDR3 sequence (DNA): TGTGCCAGCAGCGCCGGGACTAGCGGGAGGGGCACAGATACGCAGTATTTT. It is translated as CASSAGTSGRGTDTQYF.

DNA for the CDR3: TGTGCCAGCAGCCAGAGGTCACTAGCGCCGAACACCGGGGAGCTGTTTTTT. Translating it yields CASSQRSLAPNTGELFF. The chain joins TRBV7-6 to TRBJ2-2; TRBD2 matches 7 bases. Germline V gene sequence: CDR1 SGHVS, CDR2 FNYEAQ. The J segment lost 0 bases and the V segment lost 5 bases, leaving 9 bases of the junction unmatched. The CDR3 contains 17 residues.

The gene calls are TRBV5-4 and TRBJ1-2, with D unresolved. The V gene lost 6 bases and the J gene lost 4 bases, with 19 bases spanning the gap. This CDR3 region has 15 residues. Germline assignment: CDR1 SGHNT and CDR2 YYREEE (reference sequence). CDR3 sequence reads: CASTMPGGRSYGYTF. The DNA for the CDR3 is TGTGCCAGCACCATGCCTGGAGGCCGTAGCTATGGCTACACCTTC. Supplemented by reference TRBV5-4 and TRBJ1-2, the full variable domain reads ETGVTQSPTHLIKTRGQQVTLRCSSQSGHNTVSWYQQALGQGPQFIFQYYREEENGRGNFPPRFSGLQFPNYSSELNVNALELDDSALYLCASTMPGGRSYGYTFGSGTRLTVV.

V gene TRBV19 combines with J gene TRBJ2-1; 7 positions agree with TRBD2. The CDR3 is 19 residues long. After removal of 6 bases from V and 4 bases from J, the junction contained 21 bases not matched to a gene. Germline V gene data show CDR1 as LNHDA and CDR2 as SQIVND (reference sequence). CDR3 DNA sequence: TGTGCCAGTAGGCCCGAGAAGGGGCGCGGGAGCGGGGATTACAATGAGCAGTTCTTC. Translation gives CASRPEKGRGSGDYNEQFF.

The chain carries TRBV9 and TRBJ1-3; possibly TRBD1 for D (6 bases). Looked up from germline, CDR1 is SGDLS and CDR2 is YYNGEE. CDR3 length equals 16 residues. V lost 4 bases, J lost 0 bases, and 14 bases lay in between. The CDR3 region is CASSRKTGFSGNTIYF. The CDR3 DNA follows: TGTGCCAGCAGCCGAAAAACAGGGTTCTCTGGAAACACCATATATTTT.

This chain joins TRBV11-2 and TRBJ2-3, with D unclear. Germline-derived CDR1 and CDR2 are SGHAT and FQNNGV. The length of the CDR3 is 16 residues. V was cut by 1 base and J by 2 bases, with 13 bases left in between. The CDR3 protein is CASSLGVRLTTDTQYF. CDR3 nucleotide sequence: TGTGCCAGCAGCTTAGGGGTGAGGTTAACCACAGATACGCAGTATTTT.